This T cell receptor (beta chain) is drawn from a study of a mutant IDH1 vaccine in newly diagnosed glioma. Study-wide background: The vaccination schedule gave patients eight doses in weeks 1, 3, 5, 7, 11, 15, 19 and 23. The start of vaccination came 4-6 weeks after radiotherapy alone, or with temozolomide cycles. Treated patients showed a male proportion of 62.5%, a female proportion of 37.5%, and a mean age of roughly 40 years.

Only a few counts were recorded for this clone. The antigen is not known. Profiling relied on immunoSEQ multiplex PCR, and the TCRdb table lists in-frame clones only, not all of them. The repertoire holds some 60,000 clones, with more than 80% as singletons. In germline, CDR1 is LNHDA, CDR2 SQIVND (reference sequence). The CDR3 is 13 amino acids. Trimming at V came to 7 bases and at J to 6 bases, leaving 7 bases not matched to a gene. The time point here: week 11, during vaccination. The study gave 300 ug of mutant IDH1 20-mer peptide per vaccine dose, with topical imiquimod. The study enrolled donors with new WHO grade 3 or 4 IDH1-mutant, ATRX-lost astrocytomas.

This chain uses TRBV19 with TRBJ2-7; 9 bases agree with TRBD2. The TCR originated in a man between 25 and 39 years old with glioma. Sequenced here: PBMCs, sampled from a glioma patient whose treatment included an IDH1 peptide vaccine. CDR3 amino acids: CASTLAGVGEQYF. The CDR3 DNA reads as TGTGCCAGTACCTTAGCGGGAGTAGGCGAGCAGTACTTC.